What follows describes a single TCR beta chain. Its antigen specificity is not known. One base away there is no much larger clone; base qualities are not given. This specimen comes from a study of cytomegalovirus exposure and HLA in healthy donors (dated by TCRdb to 2016 to 2017). Regarding the complete study: An earlier analysis of around 600 of the donors reported 250 to 300 Gb of sequence data and roughly 110 million unique TCR beta sequences from about 179 million T cells. An early release that covered some 640 HLA-typed donors contained about 300 gigabases of sequencing data and about 84 million unique TCR sequences. Of the approximately 400 genotyped donors, roughly 80% were placed in the genetic ancestry cluster associated with self-reported Caucasian donors. The study aimed to test whether signatures of past pathogen exposure could be identified by cataloging public T cell receptors. Using immunosequencing, the study profiled T cell repertoires from 666 subjects and related those repertoires to cytomegalovirus serostatus. Besides the first cohort of under 700 subjects, a separate validation cohort made up of 120 different subjects was used. To predict cytomegalovirus infection status, the study combined high-throughput TCR immunosequencing, statistical association of individual TCRs with disease status, and machine learning. A later analysis re-examined previously published TCR beta repertoires from more than 650 donors and added high-resolution HLA genotyping to investigate patterns of TCR occurrence. Rather than using new phenotypic data, the later analysis identified candidate immune exposures from TCR beta sequences and from how often those sequences occurred across donors. To decide whether each TCR beta V gene segment behaved as functional or pseudogenic, an earlier analysis of 587 of the donors relied on high-throughput TCR beta sequencing. Alongside the repertoire data, information on donor age, sex, ethnicity and CMV serostatus was compiled. Genome-wide SNP genotypes for about 55% of the roughly 670 donors were used in a later genetic analysis, which treated that subset as a discovery cohort. Every discovery cohort repertoire had been produced on one sequencing platform. HLA typing covered class I and class II loci at four-digit resolution. The number of typed donors differed by locus: 629-630 for A, B, C, DRB1 and DQB1; 500 to 550 for DQA1; approximately 600 for DPA1; and roughly 470 for DPB1. Several DR-DQ haplotypes were handled as single units for association and clustering because linkage in the cohort was strong. Among roughly 370 genotyped donors of the cohort, an average of roughly 240,000 unique TCR beta nucleotide sequences were sequenced per donor, around 20% of them non-productive. The full study reports these points: A further reported finding was that TCR beta sequences accurately predicted the HLA-A and HLA-B alleles for most subjects in the first cohort. When HLA alleles, especially DR and DQ, strongly co-occurred, attributing TCR associations to individual alleles was difficult. Compared with equally common non-associated chains, HLA-associated TCR beta chains in a later analysis were more clonally expanded and had lower generation probabilities. Specific HLA alleles were associated with 16,951 TCR beta sequences at a false discovery rate of 0.05 in a later analysis. Immune exposure information for the cohort was limited to CMV serostatus. HLA typing was unavailable for some donors at each locus, so association tests used only the typed subset. A later analysis found that TCR association rates varied across HLA loci, with DRB1 alleles showing the most associated TCRs and HLA-C alleles the fewest. The earlier analysis of nearly 600 of the donors excluded approximately 15 rarely observed V segments, including chromosome 9 orphons, because counts were too low. V-gene and J-gene trimming of TCR beta chains was associated with a missense DCLRE1C variant in a later genetic analysis, and the association was replicated in an independent cohort. Most TCR sequences were seen in very few donors, while some public TCRs were found in many individuals. Linkage disequilibrium might explain the correlated functional status among segregating V segments, but an unknown experimental factor could not be ruled out. A later analysis found that most CMV-associated TCR beta chains appeared HLA-restricted, with HLA associations seemingly driven largely by CMV exposure. The study listed around 160 TCR beta chains as associated with cytomegalovirus. The authors suggested that the approach could potentially be generalized to other disease states and immunological phenotypes. Only TCR beta chains were sequenced in this cohort, and the absence of alpha or paired-chain data limited detectable features. The classifier was reported to diagnose cytomegalovirus status with high specificity and sensitivity in both the original cohort and the validation cohort. A group of highly shared sequence variants was considered likely to be a technical artifact of the sequencing pipeline. In an earlier analysis of 500 to 650 of the donors, most TCR beta V segments appeared in productive rearrangements about 87% or about 30% of the time, broadly matching IMGT annotations. A later genetic analysis reported fewer N-insertions in productive TCRs among donors in an Asian-associated ancestry cluster than the roughly 700-donor mean. Some IMGT-functional V segments, including TRBV6-2 and TRBV6-3, could not be told apart with the 87-base-pair reads, so those segments were excluded. A later analysis reported that several top co-occurrence clusters appeared linked to parvovirus B19, influenza, CMV and Epstein-Barr virus. A few of the identified cytomegalovirus-associated TCR beta chains were confirmed in vitro to be specific for cytomegalovirus antigens. Roughly uniform sequencing depth across donors was assumed in presence/absence analyses, although this assumption may not hold.

V gives up 2 bases and J gives up 5 bases, and the segment between their germline ends measures 12 bases. The CDR3 measures 13 amino acids from cysteine to phenylalanine. The only DNA kept is the CDR3, 39 bases in frame from the first base. From a lookup of the germline V gene (reference sequence), CDR1 and CDR2 are GTSNPN and SVGIG. The cohort was made up of under 800 healthy bone marrow donors. At the time of sampling, all cohort members were nominally healthy, though unrecorded immune exposures were likely present. The donor was CMV seropositive and was included in the group of 289 seropositive cohort members. Each donor provided a peripheral blood sample, and peripheral blood mononuclear cells were used for TCR beta sequencing. Genomic DNA extraction from the blood cell samples was performed with the Qiagen DNeasy Blood Extraction Kit. The library was made by the immunoSEQ multiplex PCR assay. A mixture of 60 forward primers for TCR Vbeta segments and 13 reverse primers for TCR Jbeta segments was used in the multiplex PCR. Amplification of the CDR3 region of rearranged TCR beta genes was performed with a multiplex PCR assay on genomic DNA. The amplified TCR beta libraries were sequenced on the Illumina HiSeq System as 87-base-pair reads. The original pipeline was this. A later analysis tallied 75 million to 95 million unique TCR beta chains across the roughly 610 repertoires, and around 10 million of those chains were shared by two or more donors. A nearest-neighbor algorithm error-corrected the raw reads and collapsed the reads into unique sequences, merging closely related sequences to remove PCR and sequencing errors. Alignment of CDR3 sequences to IMGT reference sequences was used to assign V, D and J gene segments. For a sequence to be retained, a match of at least six nucleotides to both a V gene segment and a J gene segment was required. A rearrangement was called productive if the CDR3 had no stop codons and remained in frame with V and J, and every other rearrangement was called non-productive. CDR3 was defined by IMGT convention, running from the second conserved V-encoded cysteine to the conserved J-encoded phenylalanine. The earlier analysis of about 610 of the donors excluded any sequence lacking an unambiguous match to a single V gene segment. An earlier analysis of some 610 of the donors called V segments functional above 56.7% productive rearrangements and segregating when the between-donor standard deviation exceeded 5%. A statistical classification framework was developed to diagnose cytomegalovirus status using the catalog of TCR beta chain sequences. In a later analysis, V and J genes were assigned by comparing TCR nucleotide sequences against IMGT/GENE-DB human TR gene sequences. A later analysis assigned CDR3 sequences and most-parsimonious VDJ recombination scenarios with the TCRdist pipeline. In a later analysis, each TCR beta chain was defined by its CDR3 amino acid sequence together with its V-gene family, and reads lacking a unique V-gene family were excluded. To address suspected cross-contamination and a sequencing artifact, a later analysis removed 592 highly shared, low-generation-probability nucleotide sequences. In a later analysis, a clonal expansion index for each public chain was calculated from normalized within-repertoire ranks of inferred template counts. In a later analysis, generation probabilities were computed with a VDJ recombination model fitted to out-of-frame rearrangements, and the resulting probabilities were checked against IGoR. A later analysis scored TCR-TCR, TCR-HLA and TCR-CMV co-occurrence with hypergeometric tests, applying a repertoire-size bias correction to TCR pairs. To estimate false discovery rates, a later analysis permuted the HLA or CMV assignments 20 times. In a later analysis, co-occurring TCRs were grouped using DBSCAN, and TCRdist sequence similarity was added for clustering within HLA-allele-positive subsets. Repertoires with fewer than 30,000 or more than 120,000 public chains, plus five repertoires with anomalous nucleotide sharing, were excluded from co-occurrence clustering. TCRdb re-hosts the immuneACCESS table, in-frame sequences only. Its copies lack some clones; in the studies checked, an unresolved V gene accounts for under half of them, and the cause for the rest is not known. V, J and clone size are taken as reported in that table, and D and trimming were inferred from the DNA itself. In this sample the table shows 150,000 to 200,000 clones, nearly 80% of which occur a single time. Jointly, the top ten make up about 9.9% of the sample.

The rearrangement combines TRBV30 with TRBJ2-5, with a tentative D gene TRBD2 over 5 matching bases. The TCR comes from a man aged 18 to 30 in good health and CMV-seropositive. What was sequenced was PBMCs. The CDR3 loop reads CAWSRRIPETQYF. The sequence in DNA is TGTGCCTGGAGTAGGAGGATCCCGGAGACCCAGTACTTC. The variable domain in full, with residues beyond the CDR3 obtained from the reference TRBV30 and TRBJ2-5 genes, is SQTIHQWPATLVQPVGSPLSLECTVEGTSNPNLYWYRQAAGRGLQLLFYSVGIGQISSEVPQNLSASRPQDRQFILSSKKLLLSDSGFYLCAWSRRIPETQYFGPGTRLLVL.